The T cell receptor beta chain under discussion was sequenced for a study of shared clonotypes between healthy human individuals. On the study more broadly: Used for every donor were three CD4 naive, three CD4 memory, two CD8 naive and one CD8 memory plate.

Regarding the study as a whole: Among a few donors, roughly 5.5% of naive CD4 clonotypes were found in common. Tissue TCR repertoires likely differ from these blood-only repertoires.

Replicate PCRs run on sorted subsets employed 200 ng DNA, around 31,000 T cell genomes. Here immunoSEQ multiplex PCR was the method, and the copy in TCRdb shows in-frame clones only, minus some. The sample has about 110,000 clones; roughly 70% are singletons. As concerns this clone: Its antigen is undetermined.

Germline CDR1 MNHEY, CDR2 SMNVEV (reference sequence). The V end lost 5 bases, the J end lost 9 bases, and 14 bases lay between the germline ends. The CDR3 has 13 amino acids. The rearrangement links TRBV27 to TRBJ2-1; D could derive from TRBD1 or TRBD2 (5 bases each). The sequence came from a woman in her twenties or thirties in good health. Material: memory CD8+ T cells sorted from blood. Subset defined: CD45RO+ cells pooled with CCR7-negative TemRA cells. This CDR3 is CASSPFVGVEQFF. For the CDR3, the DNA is TGTGCCAGCAGTCCGTTCGTGGGGGTTGAGCAGTTCTTC.